Following are 23 T cell receptor beta chains from one sample sequenced in a study of blood T cell repertoires in COVID-19. Here immunoSEQ multiplex PCR was the method, and the copy in TCRdb shows in-frame clones only, minus some. The table has some 250,000 clones, roughly 90% seen once. The specimen was peripheral blood. The receptors were gathered from a young man who had recovered from COVID-19.

The V call is TRBV6-1, the J call TRBJ2-7; weak D call: TRBD2 (6 bases). Germline V gene lookup returns CDR1 MNHNS and CDR2 SASEGT. The CDR3 runs to 15 residues. V gave up 2 bases and J gave up 2 bases, with 13 bases separating them. CDR3 residues: CASSERGGDPYEQYF. The CDR3 nucleotides are TGTGCCAGCAGTGAAAGAGGAGGGGATCCCTACGAGCAGTACTTC.

The chain combines TRBV5-8 with TRBJ1-2; D gene uncertain. Germline V gene sequence: CDR1 SGHTS, CDR2 YDEGEE. The CDR3 has 14 amino acids. Trimming took 1 base from V and 0 from J, leaving 7 bases between them. CDR3 bases: TGTGCCAGCAGCTTGAGACGGGCTAACTATGGCTACACCTTC. Amino acids: CASSLRRANYGYTF.

The chain links TRBV18 to TRBJ1-2, with TRBD1 matching 7 bases. The V gene's germline CDR1 is KGHSH and CDR2 LQKENI. Trimming took 3 bases from V and 2 from J; bases not matched to a gene: 6. This CDR3 comprises 15 residues. For the CDR3, the DNA is TGTGCCAGCTCACCCAACAGGGGCCGCAACTATGGCTACACCTTC. It yields the protein CASSPNRGRNYGYTF.

The chain combines TRBV29-1 with TRBJ2-3, with a tentative D call TRBD2 (6 bases). This CDR3 comprises 13 residues. From germline, CDR1 is SQVTM and CDR2 ANQGSEA. Trimming pared 4 bases from V and 4 bases from J, leaving 12 bases between. CDR3 nucleotides: TGCAGCGTTGGCTGGGGGGTAGCAGATACGCAGTATTTT. Its translation: CSVGWGVADTQYF.

V gene TRBV12-3 or TRBV12-4 combines with J gene TRBJ1-2, with D unresolved. V was cut by 5 bases and J by 7 bases, with 11 bases left in between. The CDR3 is 12 amino acids. The CDR3 loop reads CASSPLLGGYTF. The CDR3 DNA reads TGTGCCAGCAGTCCCCTTCTAGGTGGCTACACCTTC.

The chain employs TRBV3-1 (or the pseudogene TRBV3-2) and TRBJ2-1; TRBD2 matches 8 bases. Germline CDR1 is LGHDT and CDR2 is YNNKEL (reference sequence). The junction had 12 bases not matched to a gene; V was cut back by 1 base and J by 7 bases. The CDR3 totals 17 residues. In DNA, the CDR3 is TGTGCCAGCAGCCAAGGAACGGGGCGGGGGGTTCGGAATGAGCAGTTCTTC. Translation gives CASSQGTGRGVRNEQFF.

This clone appeared a single time. This CDR3 reads CASSLAGPGNTIYF. In DNA form, the CDR3 reads TGTGCCAGCAGTTTAGCAGGGCCTGGAAACACCATATATTTT. The rearrangement uses TRBV28 and TRBJ1-3; D may be TRBD1 (5 bases). The CDR3 spans 14 residues. The germline V gene encodes CDR1 MDHEN and CDR2 SYDVKM. The V gene lost 2 bases and the J gene lost 2 bases, with 7 bases spanning the gap.

The table lists this clone with a count of one. The genes are TRBV19 and TRBJ2-5; TRBD2 is a possible D gene (6 bases). This CDR3 comprises 15 residues. Germline CDR1 reads LNHDA; CDR2 reads SQIVND (reference sequence). The V end was cut by 8 bases, the J end by 5 bases, with 21 bases between. CDR3 sequence: CASAKIDRDSETQYF. Here the CDR3 DNA reads TGTGCCAGTGCGAAAATTGACCGGGACTCGGAGACCCAGTACTTC.

The chain has TRBV6-6 and TRBJ1-1; D gene ambiguous. V lost 4 bases to trimming and J lost 4 bases, with 16 bases between them. The CDR3 has 15 residues. In germline, CDR1 is MNHNY, CDR2 SVGAGI (reference sequence). The CDR3 spells CASSSQSTGSTEAFF. In DNA, the CDR3 is TGTGCCAGCAGTTCACAATCGACTGGCAGCACTGAAGCTTTCTTT.

The V and J genes are TRBV27 and TRBJ2-4; 10 nucleotides align to TRBD1. This CDR3 contains 16 residues. Germline CDR1 MNHEY, CDR2 SMNVEV (reference sequence). Germline trimming cut 6 bases from V and 3 bases from J; bases unmatched to any gene: 8. CDR3 residues: CASSGTGALVKNIQYF. The CDR3 DNA is TGTGCCAGCAGCGGGACAGGGGCATTAGTCAAAAACATTCAGTACTTC.

The V call is TRBV3-1 (or the pseudogene TRBV3-2), the J call TRBJ2-7, with 9 bases matching TRBD2. The germline V gene has CDR1 LGHDT and CDR2 YNNKEL (reference sequence). This CDR3 has 17 residues. V lost 9 bases, J lost 4 bases, and 19 bases stayed unmatched. The DNA for the CDR3 is TGTGCCAGAGGGTCGACTAGCGGCTCACCGTTATCTTACGAGCAGTACTTC. Protein: CARGSTSGSPLSYEQYF.

The sample holds a few counts of this clone. The rearrangement joins TRBV4-3 to TRBJ1-2; the match to TRBD1 covers 7 bases. Germline CDR1 LGHNA, CDR2 YSLEER. V was pared by 3 bases and J by 5 bases, with 15 bases of the junction left unmatched. CDR3 length: 17 residues. The CDR3 reads CASSQDNTGVLLYGYTF. CDR3 bases: TGCGCCAGCAGCCAGGACAATACAGGGGTCCTACTTTATGGCTACACCTTC.

The V gene is TRBV6-5, the J gene TRBJ1-1; perhaps TRBD1 as D (6 bases). This CDR3 spans 14 amino acids. With 4 bases removed from V and 5 bases from J, the gap between germline ends came to 14 bases. CDR1 and CDR2 (germline): MNHEY, SVGAGI. The CDR3 region is CASSFLGGGTEAFF. The CDR3 DNA reads as TGTGCCAGCAGTTTCCTAGGGGGAGGGACTGAAGCTTTCTTT.

V gene TRBV19 combines with J gene TRBJ1-1, with D unclear. Trimming pared 6 bases from V and 7 bases from J, leaving 12 bases between. The CDR3 is 12 amino acids. In germline, CDR1 is LNHDA, CDR2 SQIVND (reference sequence). In DNA form, the CDR3 reads TGTGCCAGTAGCCTCGGACTCCTTGAAGCTTTCTTT. Protein product: CASSLGLLEAFF.

This clone was seen only a few times. This chain connects TRBV10-3 to TRBJ2-7; 8 bases match TRBD1. Germline-derived CDR1 and CDR2 are ENHRY and SYGVKD. The CDR3 runs to 14 residues. Trimming at V came to 11 bases and at J to 0 bases, leaving 9 bases not matched to a gene. The CDR3, as DNA: TGTGCCGTTTCCGGACAGGGAACCTCCTACGAGCAGTACTTC. Translation gives CAVSGQGTSYEQYF.

The rearrangement uses TRBV10-3 and TRBJ2-3; D might be TRBD1 (5 bases). CDR3 size: 14 residues. The germline CDR1 and CDR2 sequences are ENHRY and SYGVKD. The V gene lost 0 bases and the J gene lost 3 bases, with 7 bases spanning the gap. The CDR3 DNA follows: TGTGCCATCAGTGAGTCAAGGGGAACAGATACGCAGTATTTT. Translation gives CAISESRGTDTQYF.

This clone was recorded only once. The gene calls are TRBV27 and TRBJ1-5; 7 bases map to TRBD1. The V gene end was trimmed by 4 bases and the J gene end by 0 bases; junction bases not matched to a gene: 9. The germline gives CDR1 MNHEY, CDR2 SMNVEV (reference sequence). The CDR3 has 17 residues. The CDR3 spells CASSSTGTAYSNQPQHF. CDR3 bases: TGTGCCAGCAGTTCCACCGGGACAGCTTATAGCAATCAGCCCCAGCATTTT.

As DNA, the CDR3 is TGTGCCAGCAGCCCTAGCGGGGGGCGTTCGGATACGCAGTATTTT. Translating gives CASSPSGGRSDTQYF. V and J are TRBV3-1 (or the pseudogene TRBV3-2) and TRBJ2-3, with TRBD2 matching 11 bases. The length of the CDR3 is 15 residues. Per germline, CDR1 LGHDT and CDR2 YNNKEL (reference sequence). The ends lost 4 bases at V and 6 bases at J; junction bases unmatched: 6.

The chain is built from TRBV7-8 and TRBJ1-6, with TRBD1 matching over 8 bases. Germline CDR1 and CDR2: SGHVS and FQNEAQ. The J segment lost 5 bases and the V segment lost 4 bases, leaving 19 bases of the junction unmatched. The CDR3 is 20 amino acids. The chain's CDR3 is CASSSSPRTGYGLNNSPLHF. DNA for the CDR3: TGTGCCAGCAGCTCTTCGCCTAGGACAGGGTACGGCCTAAATAATTCACCCCTCCACTTT. The full variable domain, in which reference TRBV7-8 and TRBJ1-6 provide the parts outside the CDR3, is GAGVSQSPRYKVAKRGQDVALRCDPISGHVSLFWYQQALGQGPEFLTYFQNEAQLDKSGLPSDRFFAERPEGSVSTLKIQRTQQEDSAVYLCASSSSPRTGYGLNNSPLHFGNGTRLTVT.

The rearrangement links TRBV6-5 to TRBJ1-5; D remains ambiguous. From germline, CDR1 is MNHEY and CDR2 SVGAGI. Between the trimmed V and J ends, which lost 4 bases and 7 bases, there was a span of 14 bases. The CDR3 loop spans 14 amino acids. The CDR3: CASSFSGSEQPQHF. The CDR3 DNA is TGTGCCAGCAGTTTTTCAGGATCAGAGCAGCCCCAGCATTTT.

The chain has TRBV2 and TRBJ1-5; D not resolved. V was cut by 3 bases and J by 0 bases, with 6 bases left in between. CDR3 length: 14 residues. Germline V gene sequence: CDR1 SNHLY, CDR2 FYNNEI. The CDR3 DNA is TGTGCCAGCAGTGAGGCTTATAGCAATCAGCCCCAGCATTTT. This gives the protein CASSEAYSNQPQHF. Supplemented by reference TRBV2 and TRBJ1-5, the full variable domain reads EPEVTQTPSHQVTQMGQEVILRCVPISNHLYFYWYRQILGQKVEFLVSFYNNEISEKSEIFDDQFSVERPDGSNFTLKIRSTKLEDSAMYFCASSEAYSNQPQHFGDGTRLSIL.

This chain uses TRBV18 with TRBJ2-1, with D unresolved. The CDR3 is 12 amino acids. Germline assignment: CDR1 KGHSH and CDR2 LQKENI. V lost 3 bases, J lost 10 bases, and 10 bases lay in between. CDR3 in DNA: TGTGCCAGCTCACCCGGTGTGAGGGAGCAGTTCTTC. This sequence encodes CASSPGVREQFF.

The chain has TRBV3-1 (or the pseudogene TRBV3-2) and TRBJ1-2, with a weak D call TRBD1 (5 bases). Trimming stripped 4 bases from V and 5 bases from J, with 29 bases between. The V gene's germline CDR1 is LGHDT and CDR2 YNNKEL (reference sequence). The length of the CDR3 is 19 residues. CDR3 loop: CASSPEPGVWGAGGYGYTF. Written as DNA, the CDR3 is TGTGCCAGCAGCCCCGAGCCTGGGGTATGGGGCGCGGGGGGTTATGGCTACACCTTC.